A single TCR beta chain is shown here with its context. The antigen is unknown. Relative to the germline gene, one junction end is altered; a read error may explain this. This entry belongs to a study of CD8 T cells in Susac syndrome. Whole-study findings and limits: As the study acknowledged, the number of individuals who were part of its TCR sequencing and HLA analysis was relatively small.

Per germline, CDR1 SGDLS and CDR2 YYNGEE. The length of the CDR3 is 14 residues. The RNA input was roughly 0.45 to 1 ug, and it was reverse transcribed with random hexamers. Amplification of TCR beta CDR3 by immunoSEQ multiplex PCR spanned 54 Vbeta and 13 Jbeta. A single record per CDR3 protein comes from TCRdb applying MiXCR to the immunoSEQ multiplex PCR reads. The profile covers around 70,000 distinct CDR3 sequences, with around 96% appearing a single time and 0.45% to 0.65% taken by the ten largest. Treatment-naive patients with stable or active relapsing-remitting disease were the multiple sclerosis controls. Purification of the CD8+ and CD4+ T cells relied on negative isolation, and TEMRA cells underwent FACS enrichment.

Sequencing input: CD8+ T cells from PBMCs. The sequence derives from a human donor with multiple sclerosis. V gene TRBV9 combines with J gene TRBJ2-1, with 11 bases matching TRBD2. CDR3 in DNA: TGTGCCAGCAGTGTAGCGGGAGGGCCCGATGAGCAGTTCTTC. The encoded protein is CASSVAGGPDEQFF.